What follows are 29 T cell receptor beta chains derived from one specimen sequenced in a study of early T cells in non-severe SARS-CoV-2 infection. TCRdb redid the calling of the 5' RACE reads with MiXCR, one entry per CDR3 protein. The data hold around 81,000 distinct CDR3 sequences, with roughly 13% observed a single time. The sample consisted of whole blood. Source of these receptors: an adult who was a healthcare worker with PCR-confirmed SARS-CoV-2 infection or an uninfected control (not recorded which).

This clonotype was picked up a small number of times. This chain joins TRBV7-6 and TRBJ1-1; the D is unclear. The CDR3 has 14 amino acids. Germline loops: CDR1 SGHVS, CDR2 FNYEAQ. Trimming pared 0 bases from V and 4 bases from J, leaving 9 bases between. The CDR3 DNA reads as TGTGCCAGCAGCTTAGCGATGGTGAGCACTGAAGCTTTCTTT. Translated, it gives CASSLAMVSTEAFF.

This clonotype was detected only a few times. V usage is TRBV25-1 and J usage is TRBJ2-7; tentatively, D is TRBD1 (9 bases). V was clipped by 8 bases and J by 7 bases, with 18 bases between them. Germline V gene sequence: CDR1 MGHDK, CDR2 SYGVNS. The CDR3 loop spans 13 amino acids. The CDR3 spells CASRRGGQGEQYF. CDR3 in DNA: TGTGCCAGCCGCCGGGGGGGACAGGGTGAGCAGTACTTC.

This clonotype has a count of ten or more. V gene TRBV28 combines with J gene TRBJ1-2; 8 bases map to TRBD1. Germline V lookup: CDR1 MDHEN, CDR2 SYDVKM. This CDR3 has 13 amino acids. After removal of 10 bases from V and 6 bases from J, the junction contained 10 bases not matched to a gene. CDR3 DNA: TGTGCCACCCGATGGACAGGGCGGCATGGCTACACCTTC. Translated, it gives CATRWTGRHGYTF.

This chain connects TRBV29-1 to TRBJ2-3; D is tentatively TRBD1 or TRBD2 (5 bases each). The germline V gene has CDR1 SQVTM and CDR2 ANQGSEA. This CDR3 contains 12 residues. The germline V and J ends were trimmed by 4 bases and 2 bases, with 7 bases remaining between them. Here the CDR3 DNA reads TGCAGCGTTGGGGGGACCACAGATACGCAGTATTTT. As protein: CSVGGTTDTQYF.

This clonotype was seen many times. The V gene is TRBV29-1, the J gene TRBJ1-3; possibly TRBD1 for D (5 bases). In germline, CDR1 is SQVTM, CDR2 ANQGSEA. The CDR3 has 14 amino acids. V dropped 0 bases and J dropped 4 bases, with 10 bases sitting between them. In nucleotides, the CDR3 is TGCAGCGTTGAAGACCCGACAGAAGGAAACACCATATATTTT. Translating it yields CSVEDPTEGNTIYF.

The genes are TRBV6-1 and TRBJ2-7; 8 bases are shared with TRBD1. From germline, CDR1 is MNHNS and CDR2 SASEGT. The CDR3 loop spans 18 amino acids. The V segment lost 5 bases and the J segment 4 bases; nucleotides outside the gene matches: 19. The CDR3 region is CASSLSGTGRRTRYEQYF. The CDR3 coding sequence is TGTGCCAGCAGTTTATCCGGGACAGGAAGGAGGACGAGATACGAGCAGTACTTC.

This clonotype was recorded once. The CDR3 DNA reads TGCGCCAGCAGCTCCCAACCCGGGGGTTCTAATGAAAAACTGTTTTTT. Its translation: CASSSQPGGSNEKLFF. The chain links TRBV5-1 to TRBJ1-4; a weak D match, TRBD1 (5 bases). In germline, CDR1 is SGHRS, CDR2 YFSETQ. V was cut by 3 bases and J by 3 bases, with 15 bases left in between. This CDR3 is built from 16 residues.

The chain couples TRBV20-1 to TRBJ1-5; D not resolved. Germline-derived CDR1 and CDR2 are DFQATT and SNEGSKA (reference sequence). The CDR3 runs to 14 residues. V was pared by 5 bases and J by 2 bases, with 13 bases between. The DNA of the CDR3 is TGCAGTGCTCGGGCTGAGAGGGGCAATCAGCCCCAGCATTTT. Translation: CSARAERGNQPQHF.

This clonotype was seen repeatedly, ten times or more. The chain carries TRBV28 and TRBJ2-6, with D possibly matching TRBD2 (6 bases). This CDR3 is 16 amino acids long. With 2 bases removed from V and 1 base from J, the gap between germline ends came to 9 bases. Germline assignment: CDR1 MDHEN and CDR2 SYDVKM. The CDR3 loop is CASSLGGASGANVLTF. In DNA, the CDR3 is TGTGCCAGCAGTTTAGGCGGGGCTTCTGGGGCCAACGTCCTGACTTTC.

This clonotype was seen repeatedly, ten times or more. The chain is built from TRBV20-1 and TRBJ2-1; possibly TRBD2 for D (6 bases). Trimming took 6 bases from V and 4 from J, leaving 16 bases between them. The CDR3 loop spans 14 amino acids. Germline lookup yields CDR1 DFQATT and CDR2 SNEGSKA (reference sequence). The CDR3 loop reads CSAPGTGTYNEQFF. CDR3 DNA: TGCAGTGCCCCCGGGACTGGAACTTACAATGAGCAGTTCTTC.

The CDR3 DNA sequence: TGCAGTGCTAGAGATTCAGGGGGGACAGGGGGTCCGAATGAGCAGTTCTTC. Its translation is CSARDSGGTGGPNEQFF. The gene calls are TRBV20-1 and TRBJ2-1; TRBD1 matches at 11 bases. The CDR3 runs to 17 residues. Germline CDR1 reads DFQATT; CDR2 reads SNEGSKA (reference sequence). Trimming removed 0 bases from V and 7 bases from J; junction bases left unmatched: 11.

This clonotype was recorded a few times. This sequence joins TRBV28 and TRBJ2-4, with 12 bases identical to TRBD1. V shed 5 bases and J 9 bases; nucleotides not matched to a gene: 11. From germline, CDR1 is MDHEN and CDR2 SYDVKM. The CDR3 length is 16 residues. CDR3 region: CASSPQGQGAWGIQYF. CDR3 nucleotides: TGTGCCAGCAGTCCCCAGGGACAGGGGGCTTGGGGCATTCAGTACTTC.

The gene calls are TRBV7-2 and TRBJ2-1, with D possibly TRBD2 on 5 matching bases. The CDR3 runs to 11 residues. V was trimmed by 3 bases and J by 10 bases, leaving 7 bases between them. Per germline, CDR1 SGHTA and CDR2 FQGNSA. DNA of the CDR3: TGTGCCAGCAGCTTGGACTCGGAGCAGTTCTTC. Its translation: CASSLDSEQFF.

V and J are TRBV6-5 and TRBJ2-5, with 7 nucleotides matching TRBD1. The CDR3 contains 15 residues. In germline, CDR1 is MNHEY, CDR2 SVGAGI. With V trimmed by 2 bases and J by 1 base, 4 bases remained unmatched. The CDR3 reads CASSYGTDFQETQYF. The CDR3 nucleotides read TGTGCCAGCAGTTACGGGACAGACTTCCAAGAGACCCAGTACTTC.

The chain joins TRBV13 to TRBJ2-5, with D perhaps TRBD2 (6 bases). The germline V and J ends were trimmed by 0 bases and 3 bases, with 11 bases remaining between them. The germline V gene encodes CDR1 PRHDT and CDR2 FYEKMQ (reference sequence). The CDR3 has 15 amino acids. The CDR3 is CASSLGSRLEETQYF. In DNA form, the CDR3 reads TGTGCCAGCAGCTTAGGCTCGAGACTAGAAGAGACCCAGTACTTC.

This clonotype was seen only a few times. The chain combines TRBV2 with TRBJ2-1; D is uncertain. The CDR3 consists of 11 residues. From germline, CDR1 is SNHLY and CDR2 FYNNEI. V was trimmed by 2 bases and J by 6 bases, leaving 2 bases between them. CDR3 residues: CASSERNEQFF. CDR3 nucleotides: TGTGCCAGCAGTGAACGCAATGAGCAGTTCTTC.

V gene TRBV6-5 combines with J gene TRBJ2-2; D call uncertain. Germline V gene data show CDR1 as MNHEY and CDR2 as SVGAGI. CDR3 length: 14 amino acids. Trimming cost V 4 bases and J 6 bases, with 12 bases left between them. CDR3: CASSSPTGSGELFF. The CDR3 region has the DNA TGTGCCAGCAGTTCCCCGACGGGTTCCGGGGAGCTGTTTTTT.

CDR3 nucleotide sequence: TGTGCCAGCTCACCAGGCAGGGGACAGCCCCAGCATTTT. Translating gives CASSPGRGQPQHF. The rearrangement links TRBV18 to TRBJ1-5; TRBD1 is a possible D gene (6 bases). The germline CDR1 and CDR2 sequences are KGHSH and LQKENI. The CDR3 length is 13 residues. V was pared by 2 bases and J by 7 bases, with 9 bases between.

There are many counts of this clonotype. The CDR3 sequence is CASSPGPNTGELFF. CDR3 in DNA: TGTGCCAGCAGCCCAGGACCAAACACCGGGGAGCTGTTTTTT. This sequence joins TRBV7-2 and TRBJ2-2; D gene uncertain. With 5 bases removed from V and 2 bases from J, the gap between germline ends came to 9 bases. This CDR3 is built from 14 residues. Germline values: CDR1 SGHTA, CDR2 FQGNSA. Using reference TRBV7-2 and TRBJ2-2 for the parts outside the CDR3, the full variable domain is GAGVSQSPSNKVTEKGKDVELRCDPISGHTALYWYRQSLGQGLEFLIYFQGNSAPDKSGLPSDRFSAERTGGSVSTLTIQRTQQEDSAVYLCASSPGPNTGELFFGEGSRLTVL.

This clonotype was counted only a few times. The chain uses TRBV4-1 and TRBJ2-7; 11 bases line up with TRBD2. The CDR3 contains 15 residues. The germline V gene has CDR1 MGHRA and CDR2 YSYEKL. V was clipped by 3 bases and J by 4 bases; unmatched bases: 5. The CDR3 here is CASSHTSGGQYEQYF. Written as DNA, the CDR3 is TGCGCCAGCAGCCATACTAGCGGGGGTCAGTACGAGCAGTACTTC.

This clonotype showed up just a few times. The V and J genes are TRBV9 and TRBJ2-2; D unresolved. This CDR3 has 15 amino acids. Trimming took 0 bases from V and 2 from J, leaving 8 bases between them. Germline V gene data show CDR1 as SGDLS and CDR2 as YYNGEE. The CDR3 protein is CASSVEHLNTGELFF. The DNA of the CDR3 is TGTGCCAGCAGCGTAGAACACCTTAACACCGGGGAGCTGTTTTTT.

This chain links TRBV18 with TRBJ1-3, with 9 bases fitting TRBD1. The V and J ends lost 6 bases and 3 bases, in that order; junction bases with no gene match: 3. There are 14 residues in the CDR3. The germline V gene has CDR1 KGHSH and CDR2 LQKENI. The DNA of the CDR3 is TGTGCCAGCTCCACAGGGGGCAATGGAAACACCATATATTTT. This translates into CASSTGGNGNTIYF.

In its sample, this clonotype was seen many times. The chain carries TRBV5-1 and TRBJ2-5; 10 nucleotides align to TRBD2. Germline V gene data show CDR1 as SGHRS and CDR2 as YFSETQ. CDR3 length: 14 residues. The V segment lost 2 bases and the J segment 3 bases; nucleotides outside the gene matches: 1. CDR3 sequence: CASSFLAGEETQYF. DNA for the CDR3: TGCGCCAGCAGCTTCCTAGCGGGGGAAGAGACCCAGTACTTC.

This chain connects TRBV18 to TRBJ2-1, with 8 bases identical to TRBD2. The CDR3 loop spans 15 amino acids. V shed 0 bases, J shed 4 bases, and the junction held 2 bases outside the gene matches. The germline V gene encodes CDR1 KGHSH and CDR2 LQKENI. In DNA form, the CDR3 reads TGTGCCAGCTCACCACCCGTAGCGGGGTACAATGAGCAGTTCTTC. The encoded protein is CASSPPVAGYNEQFF.

This rearrangement joins TRBV9 to TRBJ1-6; 7 nucleotides align to TRBD1. The CDR3 loop spans 14 amino acids. Per germline, CDR1 SGDLS and CDR2 YYNGEE. J lost 5 bases, V lost 4 bases, and 3 bases had no gene match. This CDR3 is CASSPQGDNSPLHF. The CDR3 DNA reads TGTGCCAGCAGCCCGCAGGGGGATAATTCACCCCTCCACTTT.

This clonotype was seen only a few times. The chain combines TRBV27 with TRBJ1-1, with a tentative D call TRBD1 (5 bases). V was trimmed by 5 bases and J by 0 bases, leaving 16 bases between them. CDR3 size: 16 residues. Per germline, CDR1 MNHEY and CDR2 SMNVEV (reference sequence). CDR3 residues: CASSGSGVGVNTEAFF. CDR3 bases: TGTGCCAGCAGTGGGAGTGGGGTGGGGGTGAACACTGAAGCTTTCTTT.

This clonotype was recorded a few times. V gene TRBV28 combines with J gene TRBJ1-1; the D is unclear. This CDR3 spans 12 amino acids. CDR1 and CDR2 (germline): MDHEN, SYDVKM. V gave up 5 bases and J gave up 7 bases, with 11 bases separating them. CDR3 protein: CASSRGLGEAFF. The CDR3, as DNA: TGTGCCAGCAGTCGCGGACTGGGTGAAGCTTTCTTT. The full variable domain, with the rest looked up from reference TRBV28 and TRBJ1-1, is DVKVTQSSRYLVKRTGEKVFLECVQDMDHENMFWYRQDPGLGLRLIYFSYDVKMKEKGDIPEGYSVSREKKERFSLILESASTNQTSMYLCASSRGLGEAFFGQGTRLTVV.

The chain combines TRBV5-1 with TRBJ2-1; TRBD2 aligns across 13 bases. Germline-derived CDR1 and CDR2 are SGHRS and YFSETQ. V shed 3 bases, J shed 9 bases, and the junction held 12 bases outside the gene matches. This CDR3 has 17 residues. Here the CDR3 reads CASSSEARLAGGGEQFF. CDR3 nucleotide sequence: TGCGCCAGCAGCTCTGAGGCCCGACTAGCGGGGGGTGGTGAGCAGTTCTTC.

This clonotype was seen a handful of times. V gene TRBV12-3 or TRBV12-4 combines with J gene TRBJ2-1; TRBD2 matches at 9 bases. The CDR3 contains 14 residues. J lost 10 bases, V lost 3 bases, and 7 bases had no gene match. CDR3 loop: CASSLRGGPIEQFF. CDR3 coding DNA: TGTGCCAGCAGTTTGCGGGGGGGGCCTATAGAGCAGTTCTTC.